These 10 T cell receptor beta chains share one sample of origin, sequenced in a study of blood T cell repertoires in COVID-19. The protocol was immunoSEQ multiplex PCR, while the TCRdb copy is restricted to in-frame clones and leaves out a portion. The sample yields fewer than 350,000 clones, 70% to 90% seen once. The sample comprised PBMCs or T cells enriched from blood (not recorded which). The origin of the receptors is a woman in her twenties or thirties with acute COVID-19.

The V and J genes are TRBV5-4 and TRBJ2-2, with 9 positions matching TRBD2. The V and J ends lost 0 bases and 3 bases, in that order; junction bases with no gene match: 3. The CDR3 sequence is 16 residues long. Germline V gene sequence: CDR1 SGHNT, CDR2 YYREEE (reference sequence). The CDR3 coding sequence is TGTGCCAGCAGCTTGGGGTCTAGCGGGGACACCGGGGAGCTGTTTTTT. The encoded protein is CASSLGSSGDTGELFF.

This clone was counted a few times. The chain links TRBV27 to TRBJ2-3, with 8 bases lining up with TRBD2. Per germline, CDR1 MNHEY and CDR2 SMNVEV (reference sequence). This CDR3 has 14 amino acids. Germline trimming cut 6 bases from V and 1 base from J; bases unmatched to any gene: 3. The CDR3 DNA is TGTGCCAGCAGAGGACTAGCAGGCACAGATACGCAGTATTTT. Protein sequence: CASRGLAGTDTQYF.

The chain combines TRBV30 with TRBJ2-5; 8 bases match TRBD2. Germline assignment: CDR1 GTSNPN and CDR2 SVGIG (reference sequence). CDR3 length equals 13 residues. V trimming: 4 bases; J trimming: 7 bases; junction bases outside the gene matches: 8. The CDR3 DNA reads as TGTGCCTGGATGGGCGGGGGGCCGCGGACCCAGTACTTC. Translated: CAWMGGGPRTQYF.

As regards this clone: The sample contains more than one DNA sequence encoding this CDR3. The chain combines TRBV18 with TRBJ2-2; D call uncertain. Germline loops: CDR1 KGHSH, CDR2 LQKENI. CDR3 length: 11 amino acids. Deletions cut 3 bases from V and 8 bases from J, with 4 bases between. The CDR3 spells CASSPSGELFF. For the CDR3, the DNA is TGTGCCAGCTCACCGTCTGGGGAGCTGTTTTTT.

V usage is TRBV10-3 and J usage is TRBJ2-7; 8 bases line up with TRBD1. Germline V lookup: CDR1 ENHRY, CDR2 SYGVKD. V was clipped by 10 bases and J by 2 bases; unmatched bases: 10. The CDR3 totals 14 residues. This CDR3 is CASSGQDRAYEQYF. The CDR3 nucleotides read TGTGCCAGCTCGGGACAGGACAGGGCCTACGAGCAGTACTTC.

V usage is TRBV7-8 and J usage is TRBJ2-2, with 9 bases lining up with TRBD2. Germline V gene sequence: CDR1 SGHVS, CDR2 FQNEAQ. This CDR3 is built from 17 residues. The ends lost 4 bases at V and 4 bases at J; junction bases unmatched: 10. As DNA, the CDR3 is TGTGCCAGCAGCTGGAGGGTAGCGGGAGTGAGCACCGGGGAGCTGTTTTTT. This encodes CASSWRVAGVSTGELFF.

The rearrangement joins TRBV5-6 to TRBJ2-2, with 9 bases that match TRBD2. Germline V gene data show CDR1 as SGHDT and CDR2 as YYEEEE. CDR3 size: 17 residues. V lost 1 base to trimming and J lost 2 bases; unmatched junction nucleotides: 6. CDR3 nucleotide sequence: TGTGCCAGCAGCTTGTTTGGACTAGCGAGAAACACCGGGGAGCTGTTTTTT. Its protein is CASSLFGLARNTGELFF.

The chain couples TRBV2 to TRBJ1-1; 7 positions match TRBD1. CDR1 and CDR2 from the germline V gene are SNHLY and FYNNEI. The ends lost 0 bases at V and 5 bases at J; junction bases unmatched: 9. The CDR3 spans 16 residues. CDR3 sequence reads: CASSEALQGGRTEAFF. CDR3 bases: TGTGCCAGCAGTGAAGCGCTTCAAGGGGGCCGGACTGAAGCTTTCTTT.

The CDR3 reads CASSPGTLSYEQYF. The DNA for the CDR3 is TGCGCCAGCAGCCCCGGGACACTCTCCTACGAGCAGTACTTC. The chain couples TRBV4-3 to TRBJ2-7; D perhaps matches TRBD1 (6 bases). Trimming stripped 4 bases from V and 0 bases from J, with 10 bases between. The CDR3 is 14 amino acids. The germline V gene encodes CDR1 LGHNA and CDR2 YSLEER.

This clone has more than one count but fewer than ten. V gene TRBV2 combines with J gene TRBJ1-2, with 7 bases matching TRBD1. The V gene end was trimmed by 3 bases and the J gene end by 0 bases; junction bases not matched to a gene: 4. The germline gives CDR1 SNHLY, CDR2 FYNNEI. This CDR3 contains 15 residues. The CDR3 reads CASSDEGQANYGYTF. The CDR3 DNA sequence: TGTGCCAGCAGTGACGAAGGACAGGCTAACTATGGCTACACCTTC.